The rows below give T cell receptor beta chains drawn from one sample of a study of post-analysis software for immune sequencing data. One entry per CDR3 protein results from TCRdb running MiXCR on the PCR reads. The top ten hold roughly 4.9% of the sample, which has 650,000 to 850,000 distinct CDR3 sequences, approximately 44% seen once. Sequencing input: blood. These receptors were obtained from a girl aged 5 to 17 with multiple sclerosis. Both conserved end residues are part of each CDR3. The order of the fields is D gene, clone size, J gene, V gene, CDR3 protein, CDR3 DNA. The D gene is left open where the match is weak. The size field is filled for only some rows; it gives once, few, many or a size class.

>TRBD2|-|TRBJ2-7|TRBV9
CASSAGLAGAYNEQYF
TGTGCCAGCAGCGCCGGACTAGCGGGTGCCTACAATGAGCAGTACTTC
>-|-|TRBJ1-5|TRBV7-9
CASSLQGEQPQHF
TGTGCCAGCAGCTTACAGGGTGAGCAGCCCCAGCATTTT
>TRBD1|-|TRBJ1-4|TRBV2
CASSEATGGVEKLFF
TGTGCCAGCAGTGAAGCGACAGGGGGCGTTGAAAAACTGTTTTTT
>-|few|TRBJ1-1|TRBV4-1
CASSQARGRWAEAFF
TGCGCCAGCAGCCAAGCCCGCGGGCGTTGGGCTGAAGCTTTCTTT
>TRBD2|few|TRBJ2-1|TRBV12-3/TRBV12-4
CANSLVILAGGLNEQFF
TGTGCCAACAGTTTAGTTATACTAGCGGGCGGCTTAAATGAGCAGTTCTTC
>-|-|TRBJ2-5|TRBV12-3/TRBV12-4
CASSFRDQPGTQYF
TGTGCCAGCAGTTTCCGAGACCAACCGGGGACCCAGTACTTC
>-|-|TRBJ2-1|TRBV5-1
CASKMRGGRSYNEQFF
TGCGCCAGCAAGATGAGAGGGGGACGCTCCTACAATGAGCAGTTCTTC
>TRBD1|-|TRBJ1-2|TRBV10-3
CAIRGDSVYGYTF
TGTGCCATCAGGGGGGACAGTGTCTATGGCTACACCTTC
>TRBD2|-|TRBJ2-7|TRBV6-1
CASSRSGRPPSYEQYF
TGTGCCAGCAGTCGAAGCGGGAGGCCCCCCTCCTACGAGCAGTACTTC
>-|-|TRBJ2-4|TRBV4-1
CASSQEGGGWSIQYF
TGCGCCAGCAGCCAAGAAGGAGGGGGCTGGAGCATTCAGTACTTC
>-|-|TRBJ2-5|TRBV6-5
CASLPRSGRFRETQYF
TGTGCCAGCCTTCCCCGGTCAGGGCGGTTTCGGGAGACCCAGTACTTC
>TRBD2|-|TRBJ2-1|TRBV20-1
CSARDHQGLADKGEQFF
TGCAGTGCTAGAGATCACCAGGGACTAGCGGATAAGGGTGAGCAGTTCTTC
>-|-|TRBJ2-3|TRBV11-2
CASSWGPSDTQYF
TGTGCCAGCAGCTGGGGACCCTCCGATACGCAGTATTTT
>-|-|TRBJ1-5|TRBV6-1
CASSVDRFSNQPQHF
TGTGCCAGCAGTGTCGACAGGTTTAGCAATCAGCCCCAGCATTTT
>TRBD2|-|TRBJ2-5|TRBV6-1
CASSELGFGGSYQETQYF
TGTGCCAGCAGTGAACTAGGTTTCGGGGGGTCCTACCAAGAGACCCAGTACTTC
>TRBD1|-|TRBJ2-7|TRBV29-1
CSVAGTGEGEQYF
TGCAGCGTTGCCGGGACAGGGGAAGGCGAGCAGTACTTC
>-|-|TRBJ2-1|TRBV10-1
CASRESYGNEQFF
TGCGCCAGCAGGGAGTCCTACGGCAATGAGCAGTTCTTC
>-|once|TRBJ1-1|TRBV4-1
CATRRGAGTEAFF
TGCGCCACCCGTCGGGGTGCGGGGACTGAAGCTTTCTTT
>TRBD2|-|TRBJ2-5|TRBV9
CASSVVPSGKETQYF
TGTGCCAGCAGCGTAGTTCCTAGCGGAAAAGAGACCCAGTACTTC
>TRBD1|-|TRBJ1-1|TRBV7-6
CASSPWTGGGTEAFF
TGTGCCAGCAGCCCATGGACAGGGGGGGGCACTGAAGCTTTCTTT
>TRBD2|few|TRBJ2-3|TRBV7-2
CASSPSGRGADTQYF
TGTGCCAGCAGCCCGAGCGGGAGAGGCGCAGATACGCAGTATTTT
>-|-|TRBJ1-5|TRBV12-3/TRBV12-4
CASSLNAQPQHF
TGTGCCAGCAGTTTAAATGCTCAGCCCCAGCATTTT
>-|few|TRBJ1-5|TRBV25-1
CASSDAGRPGNQPQHF
TGTGCCAGCAGTGATGCTGGCAGACCTGGCAATCAGCCCCAGCATTTT
>-|-|TRBJ2-5|TRBV3-1
CASSQDLIANNEQYF
TGTGCCAGCAGCCAAGACCTGATAGCGAACAATGAGCAGTACTTC
>TRBD1|-|TRBJ1-2|TRBV11-2
CASLGDRGLDGYTF
TGTGCCAGCTTGGGGGACAGGGGGTTGGATGGCTACACCTTC
>TRBD1|-|TRBJ1-1|TRBV11-2
CASSLWTRQGRYTEAFF
TGTGCCAGCAGCCTATGGACTCGACAGGGGCGGTACACTGAAGCTTTCTTT
>-|-|TRBJ2-1|TRBV19
CATPWGPSSYNEQFF
TGTGCCACCCCTTGGGGGCCAAGCTCCTACAATGAGCAGTTCTTC
>TRBD2|-|TRBJ2-5|TRBV7-9
CASSSTGLAGRETQYF
TGTGCCAGCAGCTCCACGGGACTAGCGGGGAGAGAGACCCAGTACTTC
>TRBD2|-|TRBJ2-3|TRBV7-9
CASSLLAGVATDTQYF
TGTGCCAGCAGCTTACTAGCGGGAGTTGCCACAGATACGCAGTATTTT
>-|few|TRBJ1-5|TRBV20-1
CSARPAGGMGQPQHF
TGCAGTGCTAGACCCGCAGGAGGGATGGGTCAGCCCCAGCATTTT
>TRBD2|-|TRBJ2-7|TRBV9
CASSVASSPAGLVHEQYF
TGTGCCAGCAGCGTAGCCTCCTCCCCAGCGGGATTAGTCCACGAGCAGTACTTC
>-|-|TRBJ1-2|TRBV20-1
CSAAGQGVDYGYTF
TGCAGTGCGGCGGGGCAGGGAGTGGACTATGGCTACACCTTC
>TRBD2|-|TRBJ2-1|TRBV9
CASSANPKREGYEQFF
TGTGCCAGCAGCGCCAACCCTAAGCGGGAGGGCTATGAGCAGTTCTTC
>-|few|TRBJ2-5|TRBV7-9
CASSLTGPETQYF
TGTGCCAGCAGCTTGACTGGACCAGAGACCCAGTACTTC
>-|once|TRBJ2-5|TRBV4-2
CASSHKGEQYF
TGTGCCAGCAGCCACAAGGGGGAGCAGTACTTC
>TRBD2|once|TRBJ2-3|TRBV2
CASSATGTSGGTDTQYF
TGTGCCAGCAGCGCAACCGGGACTAGCGGCGGCACAGATACGCAGTATTTT
>-|-|TRBJ1-1|TRBV21-1
CASILRGLDTEAFF
TGTGCCAGCATCCTCAGGGGGCTGGACACTGAAGCTTTCTTT
>TRBD1|-|TRBJ1-5|TRBV7-9
CASSLVGTDNQPQHF
TGTGCCAGCAGCTTAGTAGGGACAGACAATCAGCCCCAGCATTTT
>TRBD2|-|TRBJ2-3|TRBV6-1
CASKRREEPDTQYF
TGTGCCAGCAAACGGCGGGAGGAACCAGATACGCAGTATTTT
>TRBD2|-|TRBJ2-3|TRBV7-3
CASSLMGAGSADTQYF
TGTGCCAGCAGCTTGATGGGAGCGGGAAGCGCAGATACGCAGTATTTT
>-|few|TRBJ2-7|TRBV7-2
CASTVRSQGTYEQYF
TGTGCCAGCACCGTACGGTCCCAAGGGACCTACGAGCAGTACTTC
>-|-|TRBJ2-1|TRBV24-1
CATAEPPHNEQFF
TGTGCCACCGCGGAACCCCCACACAATGAGCAGTTCTTC
>-|-|TRBJ2-4|TRBV15
CATSRGGEGNIQYF
TGTGCCACCAGCAGAGGGGGCGAGGGAAACATTCAGTACTTC
>-|-|TRBJ2-1|TRBV27
CASSLPSRAYNEQFF
TGTGCCAGCAGTTTACCTTCGCGGGCTTACAATGAGCAGTTCTTC
>-|-|TRBJ2-4|TRBV5-1
CASSSGLVTAPPNIQYF
TGCGCCAGCAGCTCTGGACTGGTTACGGCTCCCCCAAACATTCAGTACTTC
>TRBD2|-|TRBJ2-1|TRBV4-2
CASSLVRGTSSYNEQFF
TGTGCCAGCAGCCTTGTCCGGGGGACTAGCTCCTACAATGAGCAGTTCTTC
>TRBD2|many|TRBJ2-5|TRBV12-3/TRBV12-4
CASRREGPGTQYF
TGTGCCAGCAGGCGGGAGGGCCCAGGGACCCAGTACTTC
>-|-|TRBJ1-2|TRBV3-1
CASSPQPQGMDYGYTF
TGTGCCAGCAGCCCCCAACCGCAGGGGATGGACTATGGCTACACCTTC
>TRBD2|-|TRBJ2-1|TRBV2
CASSERGPGGPYNEQFF
TGTGCCAGCAGTGAAAGGGGACCGGGAGGGCCTTACAATGAGCAGTTCTTC
>-|-|TRBJ1-1|TRBV20-1
CSMTDRRTEAFF
TGCAGTATGACAGACCGGAGGACTGAAGCTTTCTTT
>-|-|TRBJ2-3|TRBV10-3
CAIGTANTDTQYF
TGTGCCATCGGCACGGCAAACACAGATACGCAGTATTTT